These 9 T cell receptor beta chains were all obtained from the same sample, sequenced in a study of identical twins. From the 5' RACE reads, TCRdb called clonotypes with MiXCR, one entry per CDR3 protein. The table lists hundreds of thousands of distinct CDR3 sequences, 18% of them singletons. The same specimen was also included in a second study, on T cells expressing NK-cell markers.

Material: PBMCs. The receptors were sampled from a woman between 18 and 30 years old in good health.

The chain's CDR3 is CASSFTLGRETQYF. The CDR3 DNA reads as TGTGCCAGCAGCTTTACACTGGGGAGGGAGACCCAGTACTTC. V gene TRBV3-1 combines with J gene TRBJ2-5; tentative D call: TRBD2 (6 bases). The CDR3 covers 14 residues. V lost 5 bases to trimming and J lost 5 bases, with 15 bases between them. The germline CDR1 and CDR2 sequences are LGHDT and YNNKEL (reference sequence).

V and J are TRBV29-1 and TRBJ2-7, with 10 bases that match TRBD2. In germline, CDR1 is SQVTM, CDR2 ANQGSEA. V was pared by 6 bases and J by 3 bases, with 8 bases of the junction left unmatched. This CDR3 has 14 amino acids. The CDR3 loop is CSVGSGRAYYEQYF. The CDR3 nucleotides read TGCAGCGTGGGGAGCGGGAGGGCCTACTACGAGCAGTACTTC.

The V and J genes are TRBV21-1 and TRBJ2-6; the table's D call of TRBD2 was not tested on the DNA. TRBV21-1 is given as a pseudogene. The length of the CDR3 is 19 residues. The CDR3 DNA reads TGTGCCAGCAGCAAAGCTAGACTAGCTCGCATCGCTGGGGCCAACGTCCTGACTTTC. Translating it yields CASSKARLARIAGANVLTF.

This clonotype was seen a handful of times. The CDR3 is CASSGGGQGARHEQYF. The CDR3 bases are TGTGCCAGCAGCGGAGGGGGACAGGGGGCGCGTCACGAGCAGTACTTC. The V and J genes are TRBV7-9 and TRBJ2-7; 12 bases fit TRBD1. The V gene end was trimmed by 5 bases and the J gene end by 5 bases; junction bases not matched to a gene: 10. This CDR3 contains 16 residues. Per the germline V gene, CDR1 is SEHNR and CDR2 is FQNEAQ (reference sequence).

This clonotype was observed a handful of times. CDR3 in DNA: TGTGCCATCAGTCACTCAGCGGGAGCCGGGAATGAGCAGTTCTTC. As protein: CAISHSAGAGNEQFF. V gene TRBV10-3 combines with J gene TRBJ2-1; 8 bases align to TRBD2. CDR1 is ENHRY and CDR2 is SYGVKD in the germline V gene. The CDR3 is 15 amino acids. J lost 7 bases, V lost 5 bases, and 10 bases had no gene match.

This clonotype was seen more than once but under ten times. The chain uses TRBV7-9 and TRBJ2-1; D gene unclear. V lost 5 bases and J 5 bases, leaving 13 bases between the germline ends. The CDR3 length is 14 residues. Per the germline V gene, CDR1 is SEHNR and CDR2 is FQNEAQ (reference sequence). The CDR3 DNA is TGTGCCAGCAGCATTCGGGCCGCTCACAATGAGCAGTTCTTC. Its translation: CASSIRAAHNEQFF.

There are a few counts of this clonotype. This chain connects TRBV19 to TRBJ1-5, with D possibly being TRBD1 (6 bases). The CDR3 runs 15 residues. V lost 0 bases and J lost 5, with 11 bases in between. Germline-derived CDR1 and CDR2 are LNHDA and SQIVND (reference sequence). The CDR3 is CASSIDRGDDQPQHF. CDR3 in DNA: TGTGCCAGTAGTATAGACAGGGGCGACGATCAGCCCCAGCATTTT.

The chain carries TRBV5-1 and TRBJ2-3, with D possibly called TRBD1 or TRBD2 (5 bases each). CDR3 length: 16 amino acids. Per germline, CDR1 SGHRS and CDR2 YFSETQ. V was shortened by 3 bases and J by 0 bases, with 14 bases between the two germline ends. CDR3 bases: TGCGCCAGCAGCTCCCCCCTATGGGACAGCACAGATACGCAGTATTTT. It codes for CASSSPLWDSTDTQYF.

The chain links TRBV12-3 or TRBV12-4 to TRBJ2-3; D possibly corresponds to TRBD2 (6 bases). V was pared by 6 bases and J by 0 bases, with 13 bases between. The CDR3 covers 15 residues. The CDR3 bases are TGTGCCAGCAGCGCTTTAGGAGGGAGCACAGATACGCAGTATTTT. Translating gives CASSALGGSTDTQYF.